This is a list of T cell receptor beta chains from one sample in a study of multiple sclerosis patients with progressive multifocal leukoencephalopathy. Clones were sequenced by immunoSEQ multiplex PCR, and TCRdb holds only the in-frame ones, with some missing. The sample holds about 30,000 clones, about 90% seen once. Specimen: PBMCs, collected from a patient treated with natalizumab. The receptors come from a human donor with progressive multifocal leukoencephalopathy. Both conserved end residues are part of each CDR3. A D gene is named only where the DNA matches it firmly.

v_call	j_call	d_call	cdr3_aa	cdr3_nt
TRBV7-2	TRBJ2-7	-	CASSFVSYEQYF	TGTGCCAGCAGCTTCGTCAGCTACGAGCAGTACTTC
TRBV30	TRBJ2-7	TRBD1	CAWSTGTGYEQYF	TGTGCCTGGTCGACAGGGACCGGCTACGAGCAGTACTTC
TRBV19	TRBJ2-7	TRBD1	CASSIRTGRSYEQYF	TGTGCCAGTAGTATTCGGACAGGGAGGTCCTACGAGCAGTACTTC
TRBV9	TRBJ2-3	-	CASTGGSTDTQYF	TGTGCCAGCACCGGTGGAAGCACAGATACGCAGTATTTT
TRBV6-5	TRBJ2-3	TRBD1	CASSYSGTGGTDTQYF	TGTGCCAGCAGTTACTCTGGGACAGGGGGAACAGATACGCAGTATTTT
TRBV27	TRBJ1-5	-	CASKEDRPNQPQHF	TGTGCCAGCAAGGAGGACAGACCTAATCAGCCCCAGCATTTT
TRBV9	TRBJ2-7	TRBD2	CASSPAGGTYEQYF	TGTGCCAGCAGCCCGGCGGGGGGGACCTACGAGCAGTACTTC
TRBV7-9	TRBJ2-1	TRBD1	CASSLRQGAFNEQFF	TGTGCCAGCAGCTTAAGACAGGGGGCGTTTAATGAGCAGTTCTTC
TRBV28	TRBJ2-1	TRBD2	CASSLDSGTSGSRFHNEQFF	TGTGCCAGCAGTTTGGACTCCGGGACTAGCGGGAGTAGATTCCACAATGAGCAGTTCTTC
TRBV18	TRBJ2-5	-	CATRTPGQETQYF	TGTGCCACTCGGACGCCGGGACAAGAGACCCAGTACTTC
TRBV19	TRBJ1-5	-	CASSIGPSDQPQHF	TGTGCCAGTAGTATAGGACCAAGTGATCAGCCCCAGCATTTT
TRBV7-8	TRBJ2-3	-	CASSLVGGGRTDTQYF	TGTGCCAGCAGCTTAGTAGGGGGAGGAAGGACAGATACGCAGTATTTT
TRBV7-3	TRBJ2-1	TRBD1	CASSLRQGNYNEQFF	TGTGCCAGCAGCTTAAGACAGGGGAACTACAATGAGCAGTTCTTC
TRBV5-6	TRBJ2-7	-	CASSSGSGVFHEQYF	TGTGCCAGCAGCTCCGGGTCAGGGGTCTTTCATGAGCAGTACTTC
TRBV4-2	TRBJ2-7	TRBD2	CASSQPGTSGRERYEQYF	TGTGCCAGCAGCCAACCCGGGACTAGCGGGAGGGAGCGCTACGAGCAGTACTTC
TRBV27	TRBJ2-6	-	CASSLSALTFSGANVLTF	TGTGCCAGCAGTTTATCGGCCCTGACGTTCTCGGGGGCCAACGTCCTGACTTTC
TRBV19	TRBJ2-1	-	CASSKSSGVNNEQFF	TGTGCCAGTAGTAAGAGTTCAGGGGTAAACAATGAGCAGTTCTTC